These 26 T cell receptor beta chains came from one sample sequenced in a study of CD8 T cell repertoires and HIV-1 epitope variants (dated by TCRdb to 2019 to 2021). Libraries were made using the immunoSEQ multiplex PCR assay. TCRdb provides this immuneACCESS table in a form limited to in-frame rearrangements. Some clones are lacking; in checked studies, under half of them reflect an unresolved V gene, and why the rest are absent is not known. This sample comprises more than 85,000 clones, around 75% of them detected only once. The top ten constitute about 26% of the sample. The sequenced sample consisted of uncultured baseline CD8+ T cells from peripheral blood mononuclear cells (PBMCs). The receptors were gathered from a male donor with HIV.

The rearrangement joins TRBV6-6 to TRBJ2-7; TRBD2 might be the D (5 bases). This CDR3 has 12 amino acids. The germline gives CDR1 MNHNY, CDR2 SVGAGI (reference sequence). Trimming took off 4 bases at V and 3 bases at J, with 7 bases between the two ends. The DNA of the CDR3 is TGTGCCAGCAGTTCCGACTACTACGAGCAGTACTTC. It specifies CASSSDYYEQYF.

The rearrangement uses TRBV7-6 and TRBJ2-1; 12 bases line up with TRBD2. With V trimmed by 4 bases and J by 1 base, 2 bases remained unmatched. The germline V gene has CDR1 SGHVS and CDR2 FNYEAQ. The CDR3 covers 16 residues. The CDR3 DNA follows: TGTGCCAGCAGCTCCGGGACTAGCGGGTCCTACAATGAGCAGTTCTTC. Translated, it gives CASSSGTSGSYNEQFF.

The chain uses TRBV29-1 and TRBJ1-2, with D possibly matching TRBD1 (6 bases). The CDR3 extends over 13 amino acids. The V gene's germline CDR1 is SQVTM and CDR2 ANQGSEA. Trimming took 5 bases from V and 0 from J, leaving 10 bases between them. This CDR3 reads CSVRDKANYGYTF. The CDR3 DNA sequence: TGCAGCGTTCGGGACAAAGCTAACTATGGCTACACCTTC.

Comments on this clone: Mismatch with germline at one junction end may stem from a read error. This chain links TRBV7-2 with TRBJ2-7; 8 bases align to TRBD2. Germline-derived CDR1 and CDR2 are SGHTA and FQGNSA. The CDR3 sequence is 15 residues long. CDR3 protein: CASRLGGTRVYEQYF. In DNA form, the CDR3 reads TGTGCCAGCAGGTTAGGGGGGACTAGAGTCTACGAGCAGTACTTC.

The V and J genes are TRBV4-3 and TRBJ1-1; D gene unclear. V was shortened by 1 base and J by 1 base, with 10 bases between the two germline ends. CDR3 length equals 15 residues. The germline V gene has CDR1 LGHNA and CDR2 YSLEER. The CDR3 DNA reads as TGCGCCAGCAGCCAAGGTTTAAGCGGGAACACTGAAGCTTTCTTT. As protein: CASSQGLSGNTEAFF.

The chain recombines TRBV2 with TRBJ1-4; D not resolved. CDR3 size: 15 residues. The V gene lost 6 bases and the J gene lost 0 bases, with 11 bases spanning the gap. CDR1 and CDR2 from the germline V gene are SNHLY and FYNNEI. CDR3 sequence (DNA): TGTGCCAGCAGGGCAACAAGGGCAACTAATGAAAAACTGTTTTTT. It codes for CASRATRATNEKLFF. The whole variable domain, remainder taken from reference TRBV2 and TRBJ1-4, is EPEVTQTPSHQVTQMGQEVILRCVPISNHLYFYWYRQILGQKVEFLVSFYNNEISEKSEIFDDQFSVERPDGSNFTLKIRSTKLEDSAMYFCASRATRATNEKLFFGSGTQLSVL.

The chain uses TRBV19 and TRBJ1-5, with 10 nucleotides matching TRBD1. Germline V CDR1 and CDR2: LNHDA, SQIVND (reference sequence). With 3 bases clipped from V and 9 bases from J, the junction kept 5 bases outside the gene matches. The CDR3 is made up of 14 amino acids. CDR3 sequence reads: CASSMGTGVPPQHF. The CDR3 DNA reads TGTGCCAGTAGTATGGGGACAGGGGTTCCGCCCCAGCATTTT.

V gene TRBV2 combines with J gene TRBJ2-7; D uncertain. The CDR3 totals 14 residues. V lost 6 bases and J 0 bases, leaving 12 bases between the germline ends. The germline V gene encodes CDR1 SNHLY and CDR2 FYNNEI. The DNA of the CDR3 is TGTGCCAGCAGACCCGACGGCTACTCCTACGAGCAGTACTTC. It codes for CASRPDGYSYEQYF. The whole variable domain, remainder taken from reference TRBV2 and TRBJ2-7, is EPEVTQTPSHQVTQMGQEVILRCVPISNHLYFYWYRQILGQKVEFLVSFYNNEISEKSEIFDDQFSVERPDGSNFTLKIRSTKLEDSAMYFCASRPDGYSYEQYFGPGTRLTVT.

This clone was recorded once. The rearrangement joins TRBV7-8 to TRBJ1-1; D perhaps matches TRBD1 (6 bases). This CDR3 is 16 amino acids long. The V and J ends lost 6 bases and 1 base respectively, with 18 bases between them. Germline loops: CDR1 SGHVS, CDR2 FQNEAQ. CDR3 nucleotides: TGTGCCAGCAGTTCCCCCGGGGGCTTTTGGAACACTGAAGCTTTCTTT. It encodes CASSSPGGFWNTEAFF.

The rearrangement uses TRBV12-5 and TRBJ2-5; D is unresolved. The germline gives CDR1 LGHNT, CDR2 FRNRAP. This CDR3 region has 14 residues. Trimming cost V 2 bases and J 3 bases, with 10 bases left between them. The CDR3 DNA follows: TGTGCTAGTGGTTTGTGGCCTGCCGAAGAGACCCAGTACTTC. It encodes CASGLWPAEETQYF.

V usage is TRBV2 and J usage is TRBJ1-4; TRBD1 might be the D (6 bases). CDR3 length equals 13 residues. From germline, CDR1 is SNHLY and CDR2 FYNNEI. Trimming removed 7 bases at V and 8 bases at J, with 14 bases between. The CDR3 DNA sequence: TGTGCCAGCATGGGGGGGGCTGGAGAAAAACTGTTTTTT. It encodes CASMGGAGEKLFF.

The genes are TRBV9 and TRBJ1-1; D not resolved. V dropped 4 bases and J dropped 3 bases, with 16 bases sitting between them. The length of the CDR3 is 15 residues. CDR1 is SGDLS and CDR2 is YYNGEE in the germline V gene. The CDR3 nucleotides read TGTGCCAGCAGCATCCGGGTTCAAGCGTACACTGAAGCTTTCTTT. The encoded protein is CASSIRVQAYTEAFF.

This chain uses TRBV7-9 with TRBJ2-2; possible D gene TRBD2, 6 bases. CDR1 SEHNR and CDR2 FQNEAQ come from the germline V gene (reference sequence). This CDR3 comprises 15 residues. V gave up 1 base and J gave up 7 bases, with 13 bases separating them. The DNA of the CDR3 is TGTGCCAGCAGCTTAGGCGGGACCGAAGGCGGGGAGCTGTTTTTT. Translating it yields CASSLGGTEGGELFF.

This clone was seen a handful of times. The chain employs TRBV28 and TRBJ1-2, with unresolved D. Trimming left V 9 bases short and J 4 bases short, with 6 bases between. Germline CDR1 MDHEN, CDR2 SYDVKM. This CDR3 contains 10 residues. The chain's CDR3 is CARLGYGYTF. The CDR3 DNA follows: TGTGCCAGGCTGGGCTATGGCTACACCTTC.

This chain's CDR3 is CASSRGESSPNEKLFF. The DNA for the CDR3 is TGTGCCAGCAGTAGGGGGGAGTCGTCCCCTAATGAAAAACTGTTTTTT. V usage is TRBV6-6 and J usage is TRBJ1-4; TRBD1 is a possible D gene (6 bases). V lost 5 bases to trimming and J lost 3 bases, with 16 bases between them. The CDR3 loop spans 16 amino acids. Germline CDR1 MNHNY, CDR2 SVGAGI (reference sequence).

The chain couples TRBV7-8 to TRBJ1-1; D is unresolved. Germline CDR1 reads SGHVS; CDR2 reads FQNEAQ. The CDR3 contains 15 residues. V was cut by 0 bases and J by 1 base, with 9 bases left in between. The CDR3 loop reads CASSLAVGTNTEAFF. The CDR3 coding sequence is TGTGCCAGCAGCTTAGCAGTCGGCACGAACACTGAAGCTTTCTTT.

The table lists this clone with a count of one. The rearrangement links TRBV15 to TRBJ2-1, with a possible D match to TRBD1 (6 bases). The CDR3 totals 15 residues. Trimming cost V 0 bases and J 5 bases, with 11 bases left between them. Germline CDR1 is LNHNV and CDR2 is YYDKDF (reference sequence). Here the CDR3 DNA reads TGTGCCACCAGCAGAGATCTGTGGGACAACAATGAGCAGTTCTTC. It is translated as CATSRDLWDNNEQFF.

The chain employs TRBV5-5 and TRBJ2-1, with D uncertain. The CDR3 contains 12 residues. Germline V CDR1 and CDR2: SGHKS, YYEKEE (reference sequence). V was shortened by 4 bases and J by 9 bases, with 11 bases between the two germline ends. CDR3 loop: CASSLPGGEQFF. The CDR3 coding sequence is TGTGCCAGCAGCCTCCCAGGCGGTGAGCAGTTCTTC.

The sample holds a few counts of this clone. This chain links TRBV5-6 with TRBJ2-3, with 7 bases fitting TRBD1. Germline loops: CDR1 SGHDT, CDR2 YYEEEE. The CDR3 runs to 14 residues. The V segment lost 2 bases and the J segment 6 bases; nucleotides outside the gene matches: 6. The CDR3 nucleotides are TGTGCCAGCAGCTTTTGGCAGGGGGATGATACGCAGTATTTT. Translation gives CASSFWQGDDTQYF.

The chain uses TRBV5-1 and TRBJ1-1; weak D call: TRBD1 (5 bases). The CDR3 covers 17 residues. CDR1 is SGHRS, CDR2 YFSETQ, per germline. Between the trimmed V and J ends, which lost 0 bases and 4 bases, there was a span of 19 bases. The CDR3 protein is CASSLEGGQGIPTEAFF. CDR3 in DNA: TGCGCCAGCAGCTTGGAAGGAGGGCAGGGTATTCCCACTGAAGCTTTCTTT.

This chain uses TRBV4-3 with TRBJ1-2; D ambiguous. The V and J ends lost 1 base and 5 bases respectively, with 14 bases between them. CDR1 is LGHNA, CDR2 YSLEER, per germline. The CDR3 is made up of 15 amino acids. Written as DNA, the CDR3 is TGCGCCAGCAGCCAAGTAAGCGTCAGCCTTTATGGCTACACCTTC. Translated: CASSQVSVSLYGYTF.

The chain carries TRBV6-6 and TRBJ2-1; D uncertain. Per the germline V gene, CDR1 is MNHNY and CDR2 is SVGAGI (reference sequence). V lost 7 bases and J lost 7, with 8 bases in between. The CDR3 extends over 11 amino acids. The CDR3 coding sequence is TGTGCCAGCACGAACAAGAATGAGCAGTTCTTC. Protein sequence: CASTNKNEQFF.

V gene TRBV6-1 combines with J gene TRBJ2-7, with 12 bases lining up with TRBD2. Losses at the gene ends were 5 bases for V and 5 bases for J; bases not matched to a gene: 7. Germline V gene lookup returns CDR1 MNHNS and CDR2 SASEGT. The CDR3 totals 15 residues. CDR3 sequence reads: CASSHRTSGRNEQYF. As DNA, the CDR3 is TGTGCCAGCAGTCACCGTACTAGCGGGAGGAACGAGCAGTACTTC.

The rearrangement joins TRBV5-6 to TRBJ1-2; D remains ambiguous. The V gene's germline CDR1 is SGHDT and CDR2 YYEEEE. The germline V and J ends were trimmed by 2 bases and 1 base, with 15 bases remaining between them. The CDR3 loop spans 16 amino acids. In DNA, the CDR3 is TGTGCCAGCAGCTTCTCCCGGCCAGTTAATAACTATGGCTACACCTTC. The encoded protein is CASSFSRPVNNYGYTF.

This chain uses TRBV5-1 with TRBJ2-7; no firm D call. The V end was cut by 4 bases, the J end by 6 bases, with 11 bases between. CDR3 size: 12 residues. Germline V gene sequence: CDR1 SGHRS, CDR2 YFSETQ. CDR3 loop: CASSITPGEQYF. CDR3 in DNA: TGCGCCAGCAGCATTACACCCGGCGAGCAGTACTTC.

This clone came up once. V usage is TRBV7-2 and J usage is TRBJ1-2, with unresolved D. CDR3 length: 14 residues. V gave up 3 bases and J gave up 6 bases, with 14 bases separating them. Germline lookup yields CDR1 SGHTA and CDR2 FQGNSA. CDR3 in amino acids: CASSFPHLADGYTF. In DNA form, the CDR3 reads TGTGCCAGCAGCTTTCCTCATTTGGCGGATGGCTACACCTTC.